The 9 T cell receptor beta chains reported below all come from one sample, sequenced in a study of vaccination and CD4 T cells after COVID-19. For these TCRs, the target antigens are not known. Treatment specified: approximately 9-day PBMC culture with coronavirus spike peptide pools or control peptides (ViraFEST assay). At the Johns Hopkins FTIC core, DNA taken from cultured CD4+ T cells was sequenced by way of the Oncomine TCR Beta short-read assay. TCRdb called the PCR reads again in MiXCR, with one record for every CDR3 protein. The sample contains roughly 14,000 distinct CDR3 sequences, about two fifths of which appear only once. The source material was CD4+ T cells from blood, cultured in vitro, sampled before SARS-CoV-2 vaccination. The receptor source for this set is a human donor who had recovered from COVID-19.

The table lists this clonotype with a few counts. The genes are TRBV7-9 and TRBJ1-5, with D maybe TRBD1 (6 bases). CDR3 length equals 13 residues. V lost 5 bases and J 4 bases, leaving 9 bases between the germline ends. Germline V gene sequence: CDR1 SEHNR, CDR2 FQNEAQ (reference sequence). The CDR3 spells CASSRTGNQPQHF. CDR3 bases: TGTGCCAGCAGCCGCACAGGGAATCAGCCCCAGCATTTT. Complete variable domain (other parts from reference TRBV7-9 and TRBJ1-5): DTGVSQNPRHKITKRGQNVTFRCDPISEHNRLYWYRQTLGQGPEFLTYFQNEAQLEKSRLLSDRFSAERPKGSFSTLEIQRTEQGDSAMYLCASSRTGNQPQHFGDGTRLSIL.

The chain uses TRBV6-2 or TRBV6-3 and TRBJ1-5; TRBD1 is a possible D gene (5 bases). Trimming took 7 bases from V and 3 from J, leaving 16 bases between them. The CDR3 length is 15 residues. Germline V gene lookup returns CDR1 MNHEY and CDR2 SVGEGT. The CDR3 is CASKKDNLDNQPQHF. CDR3 DNA: TGTGCCAGCAAGAAGGACAACCTGGACAATCAGCCCCAGCATTTT.

The J gene is TRBJ1-5, the V gene TRBV2; D perhaps matches TRBD1 (6 bases). Germline lookup yields CDR1 SNHLY and CDR2 FYNNEI. Deletions cut 8 bases from V and 2 bases from J, with 16 bases between. The CDR3 extends over 15 amino acids. The CDR3 DNA reads as TGTGCCAGCCGGGGGTCCAGGGGAGGCAATCAGCCCCAGCATTTT. This codes for CASRGSRGGNQPQHF.

In its sample, this clonotype was seen a few times. The chain links TRBV11-3 to TRBJ1-3; the D is unclear. CDR1 SGHNT and CDR2 YENEEA come from the germline V gene. The CDR3 has 16 amino acids. V lost 5 bases, J lost 0 bases, and 14 bases lay in between. CDR3 loop: CASSPRAVSSGNTIYF. The CDR3 DNA reads as TGTGCCAGCAGCCCTAGAGCCGTGAGCTCTGGAAACACCATATATTTT. Combining the CDR3 with reference TRBV11-3 and TRBJ1-3 gives the whole variable domain EAGVVQSPRYKIIEKKQPVAFWCNPISGHNTLYWYLQNLGQGPELLIRYENEEAVDDSQLPKDRFSAERLKGVDSTLKIQPAELGDSAVYLCASSPRAVSSGNTIYFGEGSWLTVV.

This chain's CDR3 is CASSKERRGLNVQYF. CDR3 in DNA: TGTGCCAGCAGCAAAGAACGCAGGGGGCTGAATGTGCAGTACTTC. The rearrangement links TRBV21-1 to TRBJ2-7; TRBD1 is taken as the D call from the table, unchecked against the DNA. TRBV21-1 is described as a pseudogene. The CDR3 is 15 residues long.

The rearrangement links TRBV19 to TRBJ1-5, with D unresolved. The CDR3 has 15 residues. V was clipped by 5 bases and J by 0 bases, with 11 bases between them. The germline gives CDR1 LNHDA, CDR2 SQIVND (reference sequence). The CDR3 reads CASSYDGFSNQPQHF. In nucleotides, the CDR3 is TGTGCCAGTAGTTACGACGGCTTTAGCAATCAGCCCCAGCATTTT.

The chain combines TRBV14 with TRBJ2-5; D uncertain. From germline, CDR1 is SGHDN and CDR2 FVKESK. V lost 0 bases, J lost 7 bases, and 6 bases lay in between. CDR3 length equals 12 residues. Written as DNA, the CDR3 is TGTGCCAGCAGCCAAGAAGCTGGGACCCAGTACTTC. It yields the protein CASSQEAGTQYF.

In this sample, this clonotype turned up once. V is TRBV19 and J is TRBJ1-2; 7 bases align to TRBD1. This CDR3 is 13 amino acids long. Germline CDR1 is LNHDA and CDR2 is SQIVND (reference sequence). The J segment lost 4 bases and the V segment lost 6 bases, leaving 5 bases of the junction unmatched. This chain's CDR3 is CASSEDRSYGYTF. The CDR3 nucleotides are TGTGCCAGTAGCGAGGACAGGTCCTATGGCTACACCTTC.

The chain is built from TRBV4-2 and TRBJ1-5; 7 bases agree with TRBD1. The germline gives CDR1 LGHNA, CDR2 YNFKEQ. With 0 bases clipped from V and 6 bases from J, the junction kept 2 bases outside the gene matches. The CDR3 sequence is 14 residues long. The chain's CDR3 is CASSQETGLQPQHF. The CDR3 DNA reads TGTGCCAGCAGCCAAGAGACAGGGCTTCAGCCCCAGCATTTT.